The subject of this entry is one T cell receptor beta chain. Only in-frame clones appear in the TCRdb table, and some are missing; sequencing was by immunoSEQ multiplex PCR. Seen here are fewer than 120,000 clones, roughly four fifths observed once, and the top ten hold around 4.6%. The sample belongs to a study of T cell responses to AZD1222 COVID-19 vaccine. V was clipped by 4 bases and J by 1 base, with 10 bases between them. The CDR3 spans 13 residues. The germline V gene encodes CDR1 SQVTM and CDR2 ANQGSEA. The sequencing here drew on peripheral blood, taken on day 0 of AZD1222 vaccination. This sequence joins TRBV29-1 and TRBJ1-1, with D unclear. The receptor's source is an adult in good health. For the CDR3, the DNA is TGCAGCGTTGGTGCGCACCCGAACACTGAAGCTTTCTTT. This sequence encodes CSVGAHPNTEAFF.